This T cell receptor (beta chain) is from a study of cytomegalovirus exposure and HLA in healthy donors. The wider study: Ancestry clustering placed around 81% of approximately 370 genotyped donors in the Caucasian-associated cluster. Study results and caveats: A later analysis reportedly found fewer N-insertions in an Asian-associated ancestry cluster than the approximately 660-donor mean. Most CMV-associated TCR beta chains were later found to appear HLA-restricted. A few of the chains that were CMV-associated were confirmed in vitro to be specific for CMV antigens.

In regard to this clone: Antigen specificity is unknown.

Use of 60 Vbeta and 13 Jbeta primers characterized the PCR. Here immunoSEQ multiplex PCR was the method, and the copy in TCRdb shows in-frame clones only, minus some. Among over 70,000 clones listed, about four fifths were seen once. CDR3 length equals 14 residues. Per the germline V gene, CDR1 is SGDLS and CDR2 is YYNGEE. With 3 bases removed from V and 1 base from J, the gap between germline ends came to 9 bases. The receptor's source is a man aged 45-60 years in good health and CMV-seropositive. The chain uses TRBV9 and TRBJ2-3; D not resolved. Sequencing was carried out using PBMCs. CDR3 nucleotides: TGTGCCAGCAGCGCCGTCCAGGGCACAGATACGCAGTATTTT. It codes for CASSAVQGTDTQYF.